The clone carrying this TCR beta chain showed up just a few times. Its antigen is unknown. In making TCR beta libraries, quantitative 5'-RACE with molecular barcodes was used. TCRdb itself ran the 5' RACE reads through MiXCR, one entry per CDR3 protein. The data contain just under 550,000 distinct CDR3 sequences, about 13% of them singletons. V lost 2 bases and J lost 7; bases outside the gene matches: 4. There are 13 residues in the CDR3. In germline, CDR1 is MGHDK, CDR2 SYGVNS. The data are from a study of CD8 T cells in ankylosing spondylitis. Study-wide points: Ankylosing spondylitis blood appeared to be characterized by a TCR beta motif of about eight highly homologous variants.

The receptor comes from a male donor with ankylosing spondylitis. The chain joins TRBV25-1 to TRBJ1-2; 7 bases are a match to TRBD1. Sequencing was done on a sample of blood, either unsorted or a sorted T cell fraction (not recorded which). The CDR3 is CASSEGGDSGYTF. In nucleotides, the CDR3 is TGTGCCAGCAGTGAAGGTGGGGACAGTGGCTACACCTTC.